Each of the 5 T cell receptor beta chains below was sequenced from the same sample in a study of spatial heterogeneity in lung cancer. TCRdb itself ran the 5' RACE reads through MiXCR, one entry per CDR3 protein. The repertoire has approximately 82,000 distinct CDR3 sequences, over 10% of them found once; the top ten carry around 4.6%. The time point denotes: sample taken at primary tumor resection. TCRs were sequenced from unsorted whole RNA of tumor, nontumor lung or PBMC. Sequenced material: PBMCs, taken at surgery. The receptor source for this set is a male donor with early-stage non-small cell lung cancer.

A few counts support this clonotype. The chain combines TRBV11-2 with TRBJ2-3; D not certain. Trimming took off 0 bases at V and 5 bases at J, with 9 bases between the two ends. Germline assignment: CDR1 SGHAT and CDR2 FQNNGV. The CDR3 is made up of 14 amino acids. CDR3 bases: TGTGCCAGCAGCTTAGATAGCCCAGGAGATACGCAGTATTTT. It translates to CASSLDSPGDTQYF.

This clonotype was counted a few times. The rearrangement links TRBV10-3 to TRBJ2-3; TRBD1 might be the D (5 bases). This CDR3 region has 14 residues. The ends were cut back, 7 bases at V and 5 bases at J, with 16 bases in the middle. The germline CDR1 and CDR2 sequences are ENHRY and SYGVKD. The CDR3 region has the DNA TGTGCCATCAAACAGGCCCTCTCAGTAGATACGCAGTATTTT. Translation gives CAIKQALSVDTQYF.

The chain employs TRBV6-1 and TRBJ1-3; D is uncertain. CDR3 size: 17 residues. V lost 4 bases and J 0 bases, leaving 16 bases between the germline ends. CDR1 is MNHNS and CDR2 is SASEGT in the germline V gene. The CDR3 DNA reads as TGTGCCAGCAGTGCTGGGGTGGGAGGCACCTCTGGAAACACCATATATTTT. Its protein is CASSAGVGGTSGNTIYF.

This clonotype occurred many times. The chain joins TRBV18 to TRBJ1-1; D gene uncertain. CDR3 length: 14 residues. V was pared by 3 bases and J by 1 base, with 9 bases between. Per the germline V gene, CDR1 is KGHSH and CDR2 is LQKENI. The CDR3 DNA reads as TGTGCCAGCTCACCTACGAACAGGAACACTGAAGCTTTCTTT. Translated, it gives CASSPTNRNTEAFF. Together with reference TRBV18 and TRBJ1-1, the CDR3 gives the full variable domain: NAGVMQNPRHLVRRRGQEARLRCSPMKGHSHVYWYRQLPEEGLKFMVYLQKENIIDESGMPKERFSAEFPKEGPSILRIQQVVRGDSAAYFCASSPTNRNTEAFFGQGTRLTVV.

The genes are TRBV5-4 and TRBJ1-2, with TRBD1 matching 10 bases. Germline V CDR1 and CDR2: SGHNT, YYREEE (reference sequence). With V trimmed by 4 bases and J by 4 bases, 13 bases remained unmatched. CDR3 length: 17 amino acids. DNA of the CDR3: TGTGCCAGCAGCCCCGGGGGGACAGGGGTTATCCCCTATGGCTACACCTTC. Residues: CASSPGGTGVIPYGYTF.